This TCR beta chain is drawn from a study of shared clonotypes between healthy human individuals (dated by TCRdb to the early 2020s). For context, the study as a whole: A couple of women and a few men aged 18 to 49 years were included in the cohort. To increase sequencing depth and limit assay-specific biases, different laboratories used diverse techniques to prepare libraries and sequence TCR repertoires. For each donor, CD4 naive and CD4 memory were each run on three plates, CD8 naive on two plates, and CD8 memory on one plate. Leukapheresis yielded between about 0.94 and 8.9 billion PBMCs per donor. The study deeply sequenced blood TCR repertoires of several healthy adults to estimate repertoire size and the extent of clonotype sharing between individuals. What the authors observed across the whole study: Across a handful of donors, about 5% of naive CD4, approximately 3.6% of naive CD8, 2% to 2.5% of memory CD4, and under 0.45% of memory CD8 clonotypes were shared. Pairwise subsampling indicated that sequencing depth was expected to affect the degree of clonotype sharing among donors. Sampling was restricted to blood, and TCR repertoires in tissue are likely to differ from TCR repertoires in blood. Naive subsets generally had larger estimated clonotype richness than memory subsets. The small number of donors limited the genetic and exposure-history diversity represented. Compared with non-shared clonotypes, clonotypes shared by all four sorted-subset donors had higher generation probabilities. Incomplete sequencing was indicated by rarefaction of sorted-subset datasets, despite the large sequencing depth.

Inclusive of the bounding cysteine and phenylalanine, the CDR3 is 15 residues long. The DNA shown is the 45-base CDR3, in frame from base 1. CDR1 and CDR2 are drawn from the germline V gene: SGHRS, YFSETQ. V drops 4 bases and J drops 0 bases, leaving 11 bases in between. About this clone: Its antigen target is currently unknown. Base qualities are missing; no much larger clone stands one base away.

The donors were healthy, HIV-negative adults with no recently reported acute infections or vaccinations. Only Caucasian adults living in Nashville, Tennessee, USA were represented among the donors. Magnetic negative selection was used to enrich CD4+ T cells, after which naive cells were positively selected on CD45RA and the negative fraction became the memory subset. Blood was obtained by leukapheresis, after which PBMCs were separated by Ficoll-Histopaque density gradient centrifugation and cryopreserved in liquid nitrogen vapor phase. Purity and quantity of every magnetically sorted T cell population were checked by analytical flow cytometry. From each sorted fraction, genomic DNA was isolated and quantified by UV absorbance on a Nanodrop 2000c. Using the deep immunoSEQ assay, multiplex PCR amplified TCR CDR3 regions from genomic DNA. Extracted genomic DNA from each cell subset was distributed evenly across all wells of several immunoSEQ 96-well plates, and each plate was treated as a replicate. Each replicate PCR for sorted subsets received roughly 0.2 ug genomic DNA, equal to 30,000 or so T cell genomes. Purified libraries were quantified with a Qubit 3.0 fluorometer, sized on a Bioanalyzer 2100, and re-quantified with the KAPA Library Quantification kit. Every immunoSEQ 96-well plate was sequenced on a separate single-read 150-cycle Illumina NextSeq 550 flow cell. On the authors' methods: Because the immunoSEQ output included only junctional sequences and no quality scores, the filtering could not be the same as the filtering used for full-length reads. To assign V/J genes and CDR3, sequences were annotated using PyIR, a Python wrapper for IgBLAST v1.9, with IMGT germline references. Any read was removed if the V/J assignment was weak (E-value above 1e-6), the CDR3 was missing, or the read contained stop codons, out-of-frame junctions, or ambiguous translated residues. V3J clonotypes were defined as sequences sharing an identical inferred V gene, J gene, and CDR3 amino acid sequence. To compute the percentage overlap between repertoires, the number of shared unique clonotypes was divided by the size of the smaller repertoire. Repertoire richness was assessed with RTK rarefaction, the Chao1 estimator, and Recon v2.1 estimates of unobserved clonotypes. Generation probabilities for all TCRbeta clonotypes obtained by the gDNA method from a few donors were computed using OLGA. The source is immuneACCESS, and TCRdb retained only in-frame sequences with V and J called. Part of the clones is not carried over; for the studies checked, unresolved V genes explain less than half of this, and the remainder is unexplained. V and J calls and clone size are those listed in that table; D and trimming were worked out from the DNA. This sample comprises approximately 640,000 clones, 55% to 75% of them detected only once. The ten largest clones capture about 1.8% of the sample.

The sequenced material came from memory CD4+ T cells sorted from blood. Sample cell subset or site, as interpreted from the label and publication: CD45RA-negative fraction. The chain joins TRBV5-1 to TRBJ2-1; no confident D gene assignment can be made. This TCR was sampled from a woman aged 30 to 39 in good health. The CDR3 sequence is CASSVDSVSYNEQFF. The nucleotide sequence is TGCGCCAGCAGCGTCGACTCAGTCTCCTACAATGAGCAGTTCTTC.